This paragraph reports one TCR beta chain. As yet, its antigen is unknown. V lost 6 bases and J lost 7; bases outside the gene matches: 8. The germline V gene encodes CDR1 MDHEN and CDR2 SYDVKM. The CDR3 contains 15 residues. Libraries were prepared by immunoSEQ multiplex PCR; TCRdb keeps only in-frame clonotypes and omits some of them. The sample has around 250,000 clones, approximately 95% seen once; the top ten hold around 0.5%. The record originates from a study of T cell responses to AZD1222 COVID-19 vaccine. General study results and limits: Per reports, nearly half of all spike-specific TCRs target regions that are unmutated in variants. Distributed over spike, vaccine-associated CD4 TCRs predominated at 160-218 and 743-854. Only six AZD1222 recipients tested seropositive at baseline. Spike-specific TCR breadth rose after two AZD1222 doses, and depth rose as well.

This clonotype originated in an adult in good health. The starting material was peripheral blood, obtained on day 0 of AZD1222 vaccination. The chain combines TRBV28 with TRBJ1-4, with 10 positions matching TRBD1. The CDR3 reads CASSPSRDRGEKLFF. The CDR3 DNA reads TGTGCCAGCAGCCCCAGCCGGGACAGGGGTGAAAAACTGTTTTTT. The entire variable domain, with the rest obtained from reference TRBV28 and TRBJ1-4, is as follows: DVKVTQSSRYLVKRTGEKVFLECVQDMDHENMFWYRQDPGLGLRLIYFSYDVKMKEKGDIPEGYSVSREKKERFSLILESASTNQTSMYLCASSPSRDRGEKLFFGSGTQLSVL.